This TCR beta chain derives from a study of shared clonotypes between healthy human individuals. The CDR3 contains 13 residues. Trimming cost V 2 bases and J 5 bases, with 8 bases left between them. Germline V CDR1 and CDR2: SGDLS, YYNGEE. Turning to this clone: Its matching antigen is unknown.

TCRdb keeps only in-frame clones here, not all; method: immunoSEQ multiplex PCR. The data show about 690,000 clones, with less than 95% seen just once and 34% held by the top ten. Study conclusions and caveats: Blood alone was sampled, and tissue repertoires likely differ.

Sequences were obtained from memory CD8+ T cells from PBMCs. The subset: CD45RO+ cells pooled with CCR7-negative TemRA cells. This TCR derives from a man between 18 and 29 years old in good health. Some clones in this sample may be carry-over from other donors' samples. The chain is built from TRBV9 and TRBJ2-1, with D uncertain. The CDR3 nucleotides are TGTGCCAGCAGCGTGGAAATAAACAATGAGCAGTTCTTC. This codes for CASSVEINNEQFF.